This entry features one TCR beta chain sequence. Its specificity is unknown. The entry originates in a study of human T cells and chemical hapten exposure. The overall study: Alopecia areata, totalis or universalis affected patients who were mostly female. Study results and caveats: TCRs above 1 in 1000 frequency did not change with DPC sensitization.

The sample's time point: pre-sensitization, week 0. Treatment given: therapeutic diphenylcyclopropenone sensitization with weekly scalp DPC. The CDR3 extends over 15 amino acids. V was pared by 0 bases and J by 7 bases, with 13 bases between. Germline V gives CDR1 LGHDT, CDR2 YNNKEL (reference sequence). Via MiXCR, TCRdb re-called the RACE reads, giving one row per CDR3 protein. The table includes under 200,000 distinct CDR3 sequences, 25% to 35% detected once. The sequence was collected from a woman in her thirties with alopecia areata. Some clones in this sample may be carry-over from other donors' samples. The sample in question was whole blood, obtained in connection with sensitization to the hapten diphenylcyclopropenone (DPC). V usage is TRBV3-1 and J usage is TRBJ1-5; D possibly corresponds to TRBD1 (5 bases). The CDR3 DNA sequence: TGTGCCAGCAGCCAAGATTGGGGGGGAGGACAGCCCCAGCATTTT. Translated: CASSQDWGGGQPQHF.